This entry lists 27 T cell receptor beta chains sequenced from one sample in a study of T cell changes during pregnancy in multiple sclerosis. Measured with immunoSEQ multiplex PCR; TCRdb has only the in-frame clones, and not every one. This table holds approximately 90,000 clones, about 89% found once. This specimen consisted of peripheral blood, obtained in the first trimester of pregnancy. Source of these receptors: a female donor with multiple sclerosis, enrolled in a pregnancy study.

This clone has just a few counts. The chain is built from TRBV19 and TRBJ1-2, with D uncertain. Looked up from germline, CDR1 is LNHDA and CDR2 is SQIVND (reference sequence). This CDR3 comprises 13 residues. Between the trimmed V and J ends, which lost 7 bases and 4 bases, there was a span of 13 bases. CDR3 DNA sequence: TGTGCCAGTACCCCGGGAGTTGGCTATGGCTACACCTTC. This codes for CASTPGVGYGYTF.

The chain has TRBV19 and TRBJ2-1; tentative D call: TRBD1 (7 bases). Germline CDR1 and CDR2: LNHDA and SQIVND (reference sequence). CDR3 length equals 15 residues. V was pared by 8 bases and J by 3 bases, with 17 bases between. CDR3 protein: CASARGDSDYNEQFF. Written as DNA, the CDR3 is TGTGCCAGTGCGAGGGGGGACAGCGACTACAATGAGCAGTTCTTC. Full variable domain (outside the CDR3, taken from reference TRBV19 and TRBJ2-1): DGGITQSPKYLFRKEGQNVTLSCEQNLNHDAMYWYRQDPGQGLRLIYYSQIVNDFQKGDIAEGYSVSREKKESFPLTVTSAQKNPTAFYLCASARGDSDYNEQFFGPGTRLTVL.

This chain links TRBV19 with TRBJ1-5, with a possible D match to TRBD1 (6 bases). Germline-derived CDR1 and CDR2 are LNHDA and SQIVND (reference sequence). This CDR3 is 16 amino acids long. V was cut by 5 bases and J by 2 bases, with 16 bases left in between. In nucleotides, the CDR3 is TGTGCCAGTAGTCCCCAGGCAGGGGTTGGCAATCAGCCCCAGCATTTT. This gives the protein CASSPQAGVGNQPQHF.

This clone was seen only once. V is TRBV7-2 and J is TRBJ1-1; D possibly corresponds to TRBD1 (6 bases). Germline lookup yields CDR1 SGHTA and CDR2 FQGNSA. Trimming pared 3 bases from V and 8 bases from J, leaving 10 bases between. This CDR3 comprises 12 residues. The CDR3 region is CASSFTGLEAFF. The CDR3 nucleotides read TGTGCCAGCAGCTTCACAGGGTTGGAAGCTTTCTTT. Variable domain in full (rest from reference TRBV7-2 and TRBJ1-1): GAGVSQSPSNKVTEKGKDVELRCDPISGHTALYWYRQSLGQGLEFLIYFQGNSAPDKSGLPSDRFSAERTGGSVSTLTIQRTQQEDSAVYLCASSFTGLEAFFGQGTRLTVV.

The CDR3 sequence is CASSYGSGGAKNIQYF. CDR3 nucleotides: TGTGCCAGCAGTTACGGGAGCGGGGGGGCCAAAAACATTCAGTACTTC. The chain couples TRBV6-5 to TRBJ2-4, with TRBD2 matching over 9 bases. Trimming cost V 2 bases and J 1 base; bases outside gene matches: 3. This CDR3 has 16 residues. Germline V gene lookup returns CDR1 MNHEY and CDR2 SVGAGI.

This rearrangement joins TRBV7-2 to TRBJ2-7; 7 bases line up with TRBD2. Trimming cost V 1 base and J 3 bases; bases outside gene matches: 0. The CDR3 contains 13 residues. Germline V gene lookup returns CDR1 SGHTA and CDR2 FQGNSA. The CDR3 sequence: CASSLVAGYEQYF. The DNA of the CDR3 is TGTGCCAGCAGCTTAGTAGCGGGCTACGAGCAGTACTTC.

The rearrangement uses TRBV21-1 and TRBJ2-7; the D call of TRBD1 is as the table states it, not checked on the DNA. TRBV21-1 is recorded as a pseudogene. This CDR3 spans 12 amino acids. Here the CDR3 DNA reads TGTGCCAGCAGTGTTTGTCAGGAAGAGCAGTACTTC. This gives the protein CASSVCQEEQYF.

This chain links TRBV2 with TRBJ2-5, with TRBD2 matching over 7 bases. Unmatched junction bases numbered 4, after V lost 3 bases and J lost 0 bases. The length of the CDR3 is 15 residues. Looked up from germline, CDR1 is SNHLY and CDR2 is FYNNEI. This CDR3 is CASSDSGFDQETQYF. The CDR3 DNA reads TGTGCCAGCAGTGATAGCGGGTTCGACCAAGAGACCCAGTACTTC.

This clone was found a few times. The genes are TRBV5-4 and TRBJ1-6; tentative D call: TRBD1 (5 bases). Germline V CDR1 and CDR2: SGHNT, YYREEE (reference sequence). Trimming left V 1 base short and J 7 bases short, with 9 bases between. The CDR3 loop spans 14 amino acids. Here the CDR3 reads CASSLRQGNSPLHF. As DNA, the CDR3 is TGTGCCAGCAGCTTGCGGCAGGGCAATTCACCCCTCCACTTT.

The rearrangement links TRBV5-1 to TRBJ2-7; 9 bases are a match to TRBD2. The CDR3 has 13 residues. Per the germline V gene, CDR1 is SGHRS and CDR2 is YFSETQ. V lost 5 bases, J lost 5 bases, and 5 bases stayed unmatched. CDR3 coding DNA: TGCGCCAGCAGTCCGGGACTAGCCGACGAGCAGTACTTC. Translated, it gives CASSPGLADEQYF. The full variable domain, completed using reference TRBV5-1 and TRBJ2-7, is KAGVTQTPRYLIKTRGQQVTLSCSPISGHRSVSWYQQTPGQGLQFLFEYFSETQRNKGNFPGRFSGRQFSNSRSEMNVSTLELGDSALYLCASSPGLADEQYFGPGTRLTVT.

V gene TRBV9 combines with J gene TRBJ1-6; D may be TRBD1 (6 bases). V dropped 4 bases and J dropped 5 bases, with 7 bases sitting between them. The length of the CDR3 is 13 residues. CDR1 and CDR2 from the germline V gene are SGDLS and YYNGEE. In DNA, the CDR3 is TGTGCCAGCAGCTACAGGGATAATTCACCCCTCCACTTT. The encoded protein is CASSYRDNSPLHF.

CDR3 protein: CASSQDGTGKAETQYF. In DNA, the CDR3 is TGTGCCAGCAGCCAAGATGGCACAGGGAAAGCAGAGACCCAGTACTTC. The chain has TRBV14 and TRBJ2-5; TRBD1 is a possible D gene (6 bases). Deletions cut 0 bases from V and 4 bases from J, with 15 bases between. This CDR3 spans 16 amino acids. Germline values: CDR1 SGHDN, CDR2 FVKESK.

This clone was counted once. The V and J genes are TRBV9 and TRBJ2-5, with D possibly matching TRBD1 (5 bases). Germline CDR1 SGDLS, CDR2 YYNGEE. This CDR3 has 15 residues. V was pared by 0 bases and J by 5 bases, with 14 bases between. CDR3 coding DNA: TGTGCCAGCAGCGTAGAGGCAGGGTTGTTGGAGACCCAGTACTTC. Translating gives CASSVEAGLLETQYF.

The rearrangement uses TRBV6-4 and TRBJ2-3; 15 bases fit TRBD2. The CDR3 runs 15 residues. The ends lost 6 bases at V and 4 bases at J; junction bases unmatched: 2. CDR1 MRHNA and CDR2 SNTAGT come from the germline V gene. The CDR3 DNA follows: TGTGCCAGCAGCGGGACTAGCGGGGGGCCAGATACGCAGTATTTT. This codes for CASSGTSGGPDTQYF.

This clone was observed a handful of times. The rearrangement joins TRBV6-1 to TRBJ2-2, with 8 bases that match TRBD2. Germline V lookup: CDR1 MNHNS, CDR2 SASEGT. J was trimmed by 3 bases and V by 6 bases; bases with no gene match: 6. The length of the CDR3 is 15 residues. This CDR3 is CASRPAGVDTGELFF. The CDR3 region has the DNA TGTGCCAGCAGGCCAGCGGGAGTTGACACCGGGGAGCTGTTTTTT.

This chain joins TRBV5-1 and TRBJ2-1, with unresolved D. Germline V gives CDR1 SGHRS, CDR2 YFSETQ. The CDR3 is 13 residues long. V was clipped by 4 bases and J by 8 bases, with 13 bases between them. CDR3 amino acids: CASSPLVTDEQFF. CDR3 in DNA: TGCGCCAGCAGCCCCCTAGTTACGGATGAGCAGTTCTTC.

The chain has TRBV28 and TRBJ1-3; 9 bases align to TRBD1. Germline V lookup: CDR1 MDHEN, CDR2 SYDVKM. V shed 5 bases and J 0 bases; nucleotides not matched to a gene: 5. The CDR3 consists of 16 residues. The CDR3 reads CASSIRQGDSGNTIYF. CDR3 nucleotides: TGTGCCAGCAGTATAAGACAGGGGGACTCTGGAAACACCATATATTTT.

The chain employs TRBV9 and TRBJ1-2; TRBD1 is a possible D gene (6 bases). The CDR3 sequence is 13 residues long. The V gene's germline CDR1 is SGDLS and CDR2 YYNGEE. V gave up 0 bases and J gave up 6 bases, with 9 bases separating them. CDR3 nucleotides: TGTGCCAGCAGCGTAGGTCAGGGGAATGGCTACACCTTC. Translation gives CASSVGQGNGYTF.

The genes are TRBV18 and TRBJ2-5; 7 nucleotides agree with TRBD1. Germline CDR1 and CDR2: KGHSH and LQKENI. This CDR3 region has 14 residues. The junction had 9 bases not matched to a gene; V was cut back by 2 bases and J by 9 bases. The CDR3 nucleotides read TGTGCCAGCTCACCATTACGGGCTCAGGGGGCCCAGTACTTC. It yields the protein CASSPLRAQGAQYF.

This clone was seen just once. The V call is TRBV27, the J call TRBJ2-6; D possibly corresponds to TRBD1 (6 bases). Germline CDR1 is MNHEY and CDR2 is SMNVEV (reference sequence). There are 17 residues in the CDR3. With 6 bases removed from V and 1 base from J, the gap between germline ends came to 16 bases. In nucleotides, the CDR3 is TGTGCCAGCAGCAAGCAAAATACAGGGTCTGGGGCCAACGTCCTGACTTTC. It yields the protein CASSKQNTGSGANVLTF.

The V and J genes are TRBV5-5 and TRBJ1-2, with TRBD1 matching 9 bases. The CDR3 length is 16 residues. Per germline, CDR1 SGHKS and CDR2 YYEKEE (reference sequence). Germline trimming cut 4 bases from V and 4 bases from J; bases unmatched to any gene: 11. The CDR3 bases are TGTGCCAGCAGCCAGGGACAGGGCTTTATAGGCTATGGCTACACCTTC. It translates to CASSQGQGFIGYGYTF.

This clone appeared once. CDR3 protein: CASSLGRGKGGYTF. The CDR3, as DNA: TGTGCCAGCAGCTTGGGCAGGGGAAAGGGGGGCTACACCTTC. This chain links TRBV5-6 with TRBJ1-2, with D possibly being TRBD1 (6 bases). The germline gives CDR1 SGHDT, CDR2 YYEEEE. Trimming took off 0 bases at V and 8 bases at J, with 14 bases between the two ends. The CDR3 covers 14 residues.

The chain joins TRBV5-1 to TRBJ2-5; 8 nucleotides agree with TRBD1. The J segment lost 4 bases and the V segment lost 2 bases, leaving 10 bases of the junction unmatched. This CDR3 spans 16 amino acids. The germline CDR1 and CDR2 sequences are SGHRS and YFSETQ. CDR3 protein: CASSLGGTGRRETQYF. The CDR3 DNA follows: TGCGCCAGCAGCTTAGGTGGGACAGGTAGACGAGAGACCCAGTACTTC.

The chain combines TRBV18 with TRBJ2-5; TRBD1 agrees at 7 bases. CDR3 length equals 15 residues. With 5 bases clipped from V and 1 base from J, the junction kept 7 bases outside the gene matches. Germline V gene data show CDR1 as KGHSH and CDR2 as LQKENI. The CDR3 protein is CASSSRRDSQETQYF. CDR3 in DNA: TGTGCCAGCTCATCTCGACGGGACAGCCAAGAGACCCAGTACTTC.

This chain uses TRBV5-6 with TRBJ2-1; D remains ambiguous. Per the germline V gene, CDR1 is SGHDT and CDR2 is YYEEEE. V was cut by 4 bases and J by 9 bases, with 8 bases left in between. This CDR3 spans 11 amino acids. The CDR3 loop reads CASSLTAEQFF. The CDR3 nucleotides read TGTGCCAGCAGCCTAACCGCTGAGCAGTTCTTC.

The chain recombines TRBV11-2 with TRBJ2-1, with 15 bases aligning to TRBD2. This CDR3 is built from 16 residues. Losses at the gene ends were 6 bases for V and 10 bases for J; bases not matched to a gene: 10. CDR1 and CDR2 (germline): SGHAT, FQNNGV. The CDR3: CASRPPGLAGGLEQFF. For the CDR3, the DNA is TGTGCCAGCAGGCCCCCTGGACTAGCGGGAGGGCTCGAGCAGTTCTTC.

The chain employs TRBV5-4 and TRBJ1-4, with D uncertain. The CDR3 is 12 residues long. Trimming removed 4 bases at V and 7 bases at J, with 8 bases between. Per germline, CDR1 SGHNT and CDR2 YYREEE (reference sequence). The CDR3 here is CASSLRGEKLFF. The CDR3 bases are TGTGCCAGCAGCCTTCGAGGTGAAAAACTGTTTTTT.